This T cell receptor (beta chain) comes out of a study of control samples from healthy donors and cancer patients. Trimming removed 5 bases at V and 4 bases at J, with 16 bases between. Germline CDR1 and CDR2: SGHTA and FQGTGA. The CDR3 runs to 15 residues. The protocol was immunoSEQ multiplex PCR, while the TCRdb copy is restricted to in-frame clones and leaves out a portion. This repertoire shows tens of thousands of clones, about 96% found once; its top ten account for 1.1%. Sequenced input: blood. The sequence came from a woman aged 18-35 years in good health. This chain uses TRBV7-3 with TRBJ2-3; D is possibly TRBD2 (5 bases). The CDR3 loop reads CASSPGLTVADTQYF. The CDR3 DNA is TGTGCCAGCAGCCCGGGATTAACGGTGGCAGATACGCAGTATTTT. Full variable domain (remainder filled in from reference TRBV7-3 and TRBJ2-3): GAGVSQTPSNKVTEKGKYVELRCDPISGHTALYWYRQSLGQGPEFLIYFQGTGAADDSGLPNDRFFAVRPEGSVSTLKIQRTERGDSAVYLCASSPGLTVADTQYFGPGTRLTVL.